This T cell receptor beta chain is drawn from a study of tumor-infiltrating lymphocytes in primary liver carcinoma. Synthesis of TCR beta cDNA was carried out from 450 to 650 ng total RNA with a constant-region primer. Modified slightly, ARM-PCR produced TCR beta libraries over three nested multiplex PCR rounds. The study ran its first two PCR rounds for around 9 cycles each, using TRBV1-TRBV30 forward primers and a C-beta reverse primer. TCRdb re-derived calls from the multiplex PCR reads in MiXCR, one entry per CDR3 protein. The sample comprises 310,000 or so distinct CDR3 sequences, 58% of which are singletons, and more than 15% rests with the top ten. The study's findings and limits: Blood had a significantly lower top-250-clone fraction than tumors did (p = 0.039). Bulk unsorted material prevented CD4+ and CD8+ repertoire comparison.

This clonotype was detected once. Its matching antigen is unknown. A clone one base away is much larger, so this may be a read error. Blood RNA came from unsorted whole blood; germline DNA was also extracted. Chronic HBV infection affected patients, none of whom had received treatment. Before the operation took place, around 4 milliliters of peripheral blood were collected. Germline CDR1 reads MNHEY; CDR2 reads SVGEGT. V lost 2 bases to trimming and J lost 4 bases, with 11 bases between them. This CDR3 spans 14 amino acids. The source is a woman between 25 and 40 years old with primary liver carcinoma and hepatitis B virus infection. The specimen was peripheral blood. The rearrangement uses TRBV6-2 or TRBV6-3 and TRBJ1-1; D is possibly TRBD1 (5 bases). The CDR3 here is CASSYVGVGTEAFF. In DNA, the CDR3 is TGTGCCAGCAGTTACGTAGGGGTTGGCACTGAAGCTTTCTTT.